The rows below give T cell receptor beta chains drawn from one sample of a study of blood T cell repertoires in COVID-19. The method was immunoSEQ multiplex PCR; TCRdb's version includes in-frame clones alone and lacks a portion of them. This table holds 75,000 to 80,000 clones, roughly 80% found once. Material for sequencing was peripheral blood. These receptors originate from a woman aged 55-69 years with acute or convalescent COVID-19. Each CDR3 is given with its conserved first and last residue. A D gene is named only where the DNA matches it firmly. Expanded clones are given a class, and other clones once, few, many or no size at all.

v_gene: TRBV6-6
d_gene: -
j_gene: TRBJ2-7
abundance: once
CDR3aa: CASSPPGSLSSYEQYF
CDR3nt: TGTGCCAGCAGTCCCCCAGGCAGTTTAAGCTCCTACGAGCAGTACTTC

v_gene: TRBV6-1
d_gene: -
j_gene: TRBJ2-6
abundance: -
CDR3aa: CASSDPTGTLSGANVLTF
CDR3nt: TGTGCCAGCAGTGACCCTACAGGGACATTATCTGGGGCCAACGTCCTGACTTTC

v_gene: TRBV4-1
d_gene: TRBD1
j_gene: TRBJ2-2
abundance: -
CDR3aa: CASSQGGQGAANTGELFF
CDR3nt: TGCGCCAGCAGCCAAGGAGGACAGGGGGCCGCGAACACCGGGGAGCTGTTTTTT

v_gene: TRBV6-5
d_gene: -
j_gene: TRBJ1-5
abundance: few
CDR3aa: CASSDSTDQPQHF
CDR3nt: TGTGCCAGCAGTGACTCGACAGATCAGCCCCAGCATTTT

v_gene: TRBV5-1
d_gene: -
j_gene: TRBJ2-2
abundance: -
CDR3aa: CASSLNGFANTGELFF
CDR3nt: TGCGCCAGCAGCTTGAACGGTTTTGCGAACACCGGGGAGCTGTTTTTT

v_gene: TRBV7-6
d_gene: -
j_gene: TRBJ2-7
abundance: -
CDR3aa: CASSLGGPYEQYF
CDR3nt: TGTGCCAGCAGCTTAGGGGGGCCCTACGAGCAGTACTTC

v_gene: TRBV28
d_gene: TRBD1
j_gene: TRBJ2-1
abundance: few
CDR3aa: CASSSLWDSHNEQFF
CDR3nt: TGTGCCAGCAGTTCCCTCTGGGACAGCCACAATGAGCAGTTCTTC

v_gene: TRBV5-4
d_gene: -
j_gene: TRBJ1-2
abundance: -
CDR3aa: CASSLDSLTRGYTF
CDR3nt: TGTGCCAGCAGCCTAGACAGCCTAACAAGAGGCTACACCTTC

v_gene: TRBV10-2
d_gene: TRBD1
j_gene: TRBJ1-4
abundance: -
CDR3aa: CASSGTGSRANEKLFF
CDR3nt: TGCGCCAGCAGCGGGACAGGGAGTAGGGCTAATGAAAAACTGTTTTTT

v_gene: TRBV27
d_gene: -
j_gene: TRBJ1-1
abundance: -
CDR3aa: CASSYSSLNTEAFF
CDR3nt: TGTGCCAGCAGCTACTCATCACTGAACACTGAAGCTTTCTTT

v_gene: TRBV9
d_gene: -
j_gene: TRBJ1-1
abundance: -
CDR3aa: CASSFTSGLNTEAFF
CDR3nt: TGTGCCAGCAGCTTCACCAGCGGGTTGAACACTGAAGCTTTCTTT

v_gene: TRBV7-6
d_gene: -
j_gene: TRBJ1-2
abundance: -
CDR3aa: CASSLASRDINYGYTF
CDR3nt: TGTGCCAGCAGCTTAGCGAGCCGGGACATAAACTATGGCTACACCTTC

v_gene: TRBV5-8
d_gene: TRBD1
j_gene: TRBJ1-2
abundance: -
CDR3aa: CASSGRNRGRRGYGYTF
CDR3nt: TGTGCCAGCAGCGGCAGAAACAGGGGGCGCCGGGGCTATGGCTACACCTTC

v_gene: TRBV3-1/TRBV3-2
d_gene: -
j_gene: TRBJ1-2
abundance: -
CDR3aa: CASSQVRSFVDYGYTF
CDR3nt: TGTGCCAGCAGCCAAGTGAGATCTTTTGTGGACTATGGCTACACCTTC

v_gene: TRBV24-1
d_gene: -
j_gene: TRBJ2-7
abundance: -
CDR3aa: CATSKGDLASYEQYF
CDR3nt: TGTGCCACCAGTAAAGGGGATTTAGCCTCCTACGAGCAGTACTTC

v_gene: TRBV5-4
d_gene: TRBD2
j_gene: TRBJ2-3
abundance: once
CDR3aa: CASSLLGGGDTQYF
CDR3nt: TGTGCCAGCAGCTTGTTGGGGGGGGGTGATACGCAGTATTTT

v_gene: TRBV19
d_gene: TRBD1
j_gene: TRBJ2-5
abundance: -
CDR3aa: CASNMDREETQYF
CDR3nt: TGTGCCAGCAACATGGACAGGGAAGAGACCCAGTACTTC